This entry lists 23 T cell receptor beta chains sequenced from one sample in a study of blood T cells in healthy people across ages. A second PCR of about 7 to 12 cycles used a sample-barcoded 5' primer and a J-beta primer mix. TCRdb redid the calling of the 5' RACE reads with MiXCR, one entry per CDR3 protein. The sample records 750,000 to 950,000 distinct CDR3 sequences, about 53% being singletons. The sample taken for sequencing was blood. The source of these receptors is a man older than 75 in good health.

The V and J genes are TRBV5-5 and TRBJ2-7; no clear D gene. The V gene's germline CDR1 is SGHKS and CDR2 YYEKEE (reference sequence). The CDR3 consists of 14 residues. Between the trimmed V and J ends, which lost 0 bases and 2 bases, there was a span of 9 bases. The CDR3 reads CASSLVQVAYEQYV. CDR3 nucleotide sequence: TGTGCCAGCAGCTTGGTGCAGGTAGCCTACGAGCAGTACGTC.

For this clonotype: At one boundary the junction diverges from the germline segment, which might be a read error. The rearrangement uses TRBV7-9 and TRBJ2-1, with D tentatively TRBD2 (6 bases). The CDR3 totals 16 residues. The V gene's germline CDR1 is SEHNR and CDR2 FQNEAQ (reference sequence). The CDR3 bases are TGTGCCAGCAGCACTAGGGGAGGCTCGGGGTACAATGAGCAGTTTTTC. Amino acid sequence: CASSTRGGSGYNEQFF.

Comment on this clonotype: At one end the junction does not follow the germline gene, possibly because of a read error. This chain uses TRBV29-1 with TRBJ2-5, with 14 bases identical to TRBD2. The DNA end favors TRBJ2-7, so the J call may be wrong. CDR1 and CDR2 (germline): SQVTM, ANQGSEA. The CDR3 is 13 residues long. CDR3 protein: CGVRTSGRIEQYF. As DNA, the CDR3 is TGCGGCGTCAGGACTAGCGGGAGGATCGAGCAGTACTTC.

The rearrangement links TRBV29-1 to TRBJ2-1; the D is unclear. Trimming stripped 1 base from V and 5 bases from J, with 6 bases between. This CDR3 spans 12 amino acids. CDR1 is SQVTM, CDR2 ANQGSEA, per germline. As DNA, the CDR3 is TGCAGCGTTGAAGCAAGAAACAATGAGCAGTTCTTC. This encodes CSVEARNNEQFF.

V and J are TRBV20-1 and TRBJ2-1; the match to TRBD2 covers 8 bases. The V gene's germline CDR1 is DFQATT and CDR2 SNEGSKA (reference sequence). The CDR3 spans 15 residues. V was pared by 0 bases and J by 3 bases, with 4 bases of the junction left unmatched. The CDR3 coding sequence is TGCAGTGCTAGAGAGGTAGCGGGAAGCTACAATGAGCAGTTCTTC. This encodes CSAREVAGSYNEQFF.

This chain links TRBV6-4 with TRBJ2-3, with 7 bases matching TRBD2. CDR1 MRHNA and CDR2 SNTAGT come from the germline V gene. With V trimmed by 7 bases and J by 3 bases, 10 bases remained unmatched. This CDR3 is built from 15 residues. In nucleotides, the CDR3 is TGTGCCAGCACGGGAGGAGGGCAGGTAACAGATACGCAGTATTTT. Protein sequence: CASTGGGQVTDTQYF.

J is TRBJ1-2 and V is TRBV29-1, with 8 positions matching TRBD1. This CDR3 region has 14 residues. Per the germline V gene, CDR1 is SQVTM and CDR2 is ANQGSEA. The junction had 8 bases not matched to a gene; V was cut back by 3 bases and J by 5 bases. CDR3 residues: CSVDVPTGVYGYTF. CDR3 bases: TGCAGCGTTGATGTCCCGACAGGGGTGTATGGCTACACCTTC.

This clonotype was seen a handful of times. The chain recombines TRBV9 with TRBJ2-5; 10 positions agree with TRBD2. The germline V gene encodes CDR1 SGDLS and CDR2 YYNGEE. V was pared by 4 bases and J by 5 bases, with 11 bases of the junction left unmatched. The length of the CDR3 is 16 residues. This CDR3 reads CASSSRPSGRGETQYF. The CDR3 nucleotides are TGTGCCAGCAGCTCCCGCCCTAGCGGGAGAGGGGAGACCCAGTACTTC.

The chain uses TRBV20-1 and TRBJ2-7; TRBD2 matches 11 bases. CDR3 length equals 15 residues. Trimming removed 4 bases from V and 0 bases from J; junction bases left unmatched: 5. Germline V lookup: CDR1 DFQATT, CDR2 SNEGSKA (reference sequence). CDR3 in DNA: TGCAGTGCTACCGCTAGCGGGAGGAGCTCCTACGAGCAGTACTTC. It yields the protein CSATASGRSSYEQYF.

This clonotype was seen many times. This sequence joins TRBV9 and TRBJ2-7; 7 bases fit TRBD1. Germline-derived CDR1 and CDR2 are SGDLS and YYNGEE. This CDR3 region has 16 residues. Trimming at V came to 4 bases and at J to 1 base, leaving 11 bases not matched to a gene. The CDR3 bases are TGTGCCAGCAGCCCCCAGGACAGGCTCACTTCCTACGAGCAGTACTTC. Translation: CASSPQDRLTSYEQYF.

The rearrangement links TRBV11-2 to TRBJ2-1; D is perhaps TRBD2 (5 bases). The CDR3 is 17 amino acids. The germline V and J ends were trimmed by 5 bases and 6 bases, with 23 bases remaining between them. Germline V CDR1 and CDR2: SGHAT, FQNNGV. The CDR3 is CASSPHQALAGINEQFF. DNA of the CDR3: TGTGCCAGCAGCCCCCATCAGGCTCTCGCGGGTATCAATGAGCAGTTCTTC.

The sample holds a few counts of this clonotype. This sequence joins TRBV7-2 and TRBJ2-7; 15 bases are a match to TRBD2. This CDR3 region has 15 residues. Per germline, CDR1 SGHTA and CDR2 FQGNSA. Unmatched junction bases numbered 4, after V lost 6 bases and J lost 4 bases. CDR3 residues: CASSQGTSGGYEQYF. The CDR3 nucleotides read TGTGCCAGCAGTCAGGGGACTAGCGGGGGGTACGAGCAGTACTTC.

The chain employs TRBV5-6 and TRBJ2-1, with D possibly TRBD1 on 5 matching bases. Gene TRBJ2-7 matches the end of the DNA better, so the J call may be wrong. Germline V gene sequence: CDR1 SGHDT, CDR2 YYEEEE. This CDR3 contains 15 residues. CDR3 in DNA: TGTGCCAGCAGCTCATACAGGAGCTCCTACAATGAGCAGTACTTC. This encodes CASSSYRSSYNEQYF.

The CDR3 loop reads CASSQVPAMGYGYTF. CDR3 nucleotides: TGTGCCAGCAGCCAAGTTCCGGCTATGGGCTATGGCTACACCTTC. V usage is TRBV3-1 and J usage is TRBJ1-2; no reliable D call. V lost 1 base and J 4 bases, leaving 13 bases between the germline ends. CDR3 length: 15 residues. The germline V gene has CDR1 LGHDT and CDR2 YNNKEL (reference sequence).

The rearrangement uses TRBV20-1 and TRBJ2-7; D might be TRBD2 (6 bases). The CDR3 has 14 residues. Trimming pared 7 bases from V and 7 bases from J, leaving 23 bases between. Germline V CDR1 and CDR2: DFQATT, SNEGSKA (reference sequence). CDR3 bases: TGCAGTGGAAGGGGCGGAGCGGGCACGGGGGAGCAGTACTTC. Translating it yields CSGRGGAGTGEQYF.

This clonotype was seen only a few times. The gene calls are TRBV29-1 and TRBJ2-1; TRBD1 matches 8 bases. Germline V gives CDR1 SQVTM, CDR2 ANQGSEA. The CDR3 has 14 amino acids. Unmatched junction bases numbered 5, after V lost 0 bases and J lost 7 bases. This chain's CDR3 is CSVEDPTGVNEQFF. As DNA, the CDR3 is TGCAGCGTTGAAGACCCGACAGGGGTGAATGAGCAGTTCTTC.

This chain links TRBV29-1 with TRBJ1-4, with D unresolved. V was shortened by 7 bases and J by 0 bases, with 6 bases between the two germline ends. The V gene's germline CDR1 is SQVTM and CDR2 ANQGSEA. This CDR3 spans 12 amino acids. CDR3 protein: CSASATNEKLFF. The CDR3 region has the DNA TGCAGCGCGAGTGCAACTAATGAAAAACTGTTTTTT.

The chain employs TRBV6-5 and TRBJ2-2; D gene uncertain. V gave up 5 bases and J gave up 7 bases, with 17 bases separating them. CDR1 and CDR2 (germline): MNHEY, SVGAGI. There are 15 residues in the CDR3. The CDR3 here is CASSRMGKPHGELFF. CDR3 bases: TGTGCCAGCAGTCGGATGGGGAAGCCTCACGGGGAGCTGTTTTTT.

V is TRBV20-1 and J is TRBJ1-2, with D unresolved. Trimming stripped 5 bases from V and 4 bases from J, with 17 bases between. Germline CDR1 reads DFQATT; CDR2 reads SNEGSKA (reference sequence). The CDR3 runs 14 residues. Here the CDR3 DNA reads TGCAGTGCTGGAGTCCAATCGCCCCCCTATGGCTACACCTTC. It specifies CSAGVQSPPYGYTF.

The chain joins TRBV3-1 to TRBJ1-1; 9 bases align to TRBD1. Trimming took 1 base from V and 10 from J; bases not matched to a gene: 7. This CDR3 region has 14 residues. Germline CDR1 is LGHDT and CDR2 is YNNKEL (reference sequence). As DNA, the CDR3 is TGTGCCAGCAGCCAAGGGGGGGACAGGGCGGCAGCTTTCTTT. Its translation: CASSQGGDRAAAFF.

This sequence joins TRBV6-5 and TRBJ2-3; D is undetermined. CDR1 and CDR2 from the germline V gene are MNHEY and SVGAGI. The CDR3 runs to 14 residues. V lost 0 bases and J 14 bases, leaving 18 bases between the germline ends. The CDR3 protein is CASSYSKAGPMAYF. The CDR3 nucleotides read TGTGCCAGCAGTTACTCGAAGGCCGGACCTATGGCGTATTTT.

V usage is TRBV30 and J usage is TRBJ1-2; no clear D. V shed 4 bases and J shed 6 bases, with 6 bases lying between them. CDR3 length: 10 residues. Germline CDR1 reads GTSNPN; CDR2 reads SVGIG (reference sequence). CDR3 protein: CAWKYNGYTF. The CDR3 DNA is TGTGCCTGGAAATACAATGGCTACACCTTC.

The genes are TRBV20-1 and TRBJ1-2; D is unresolved. CDR1 DFQATT and CDR2 SNEGSKA come from the germline V gene (reference sequence). V was shortened by 0 bases and J by 3 bases, with 11 bases between the two germline ends. CDR3 size: 14 residues. The CDR3 spells CSARDLGFDYGYTF. The CDR3 bases are TGCAGTGCTAGAGATCTCGGGTTTGACTATGGCTACACCTTC.